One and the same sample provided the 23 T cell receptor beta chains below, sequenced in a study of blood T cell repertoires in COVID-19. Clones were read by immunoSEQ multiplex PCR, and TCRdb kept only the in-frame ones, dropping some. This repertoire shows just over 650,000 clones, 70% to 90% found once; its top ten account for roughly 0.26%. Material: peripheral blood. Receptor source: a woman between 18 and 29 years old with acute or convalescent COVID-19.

The chain's CDR3 is CATSDTTGQGSYNEQFF. Written as DNA, the CDR3 is TGTGCCACCAGTGATACCACGGGACAGGGCTCCTACAATGAGCAGTTCTTC. The V and J genes are TRBV24-1 and TRBJ2-1, with 9 nucleotides matching TRBD1. CDR3 length equals 17 residues. Germline CDR1 and CDR2: KGHDR and SFDVKD. V dropped 3 bases and J dropped 0; count of bases not matched to a gene: 5.

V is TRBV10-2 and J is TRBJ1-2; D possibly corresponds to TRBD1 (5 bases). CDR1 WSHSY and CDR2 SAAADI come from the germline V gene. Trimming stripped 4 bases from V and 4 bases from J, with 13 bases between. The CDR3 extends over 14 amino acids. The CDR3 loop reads CASSAWEGPYGYTF. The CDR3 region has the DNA TGCGCCAGCAGTGCTTGGGAGGGGCCCTATGGCTACACCTTC.

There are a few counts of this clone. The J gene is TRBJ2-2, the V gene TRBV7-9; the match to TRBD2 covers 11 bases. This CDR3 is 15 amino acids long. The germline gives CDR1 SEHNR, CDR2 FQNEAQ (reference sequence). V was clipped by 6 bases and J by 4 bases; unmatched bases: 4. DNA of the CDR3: TGTGCCAGCAGTATAGCGGGGGGGACCACCGGGGAGCTGTTTTTT. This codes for CASSIAGGTTGELFF.

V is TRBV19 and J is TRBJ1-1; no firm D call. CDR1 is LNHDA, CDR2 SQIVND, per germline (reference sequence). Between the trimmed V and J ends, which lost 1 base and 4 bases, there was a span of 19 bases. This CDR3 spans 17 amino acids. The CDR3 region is CASSIGLKFSLVTEAFF. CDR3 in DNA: TGTGCCAGTAGTATAGGTCTGAAATTTAGTTTGGTCACTGAAGCTTTCTTT.

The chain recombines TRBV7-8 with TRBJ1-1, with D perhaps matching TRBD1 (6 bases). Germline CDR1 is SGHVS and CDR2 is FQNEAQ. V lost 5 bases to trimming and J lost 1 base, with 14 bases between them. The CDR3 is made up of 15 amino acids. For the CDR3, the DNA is TGTGCCAGCAGCCCTCGGGACAACAGGAACACTGAAGCTTTCTTT. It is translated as CASSPRDNRNTEAFF.

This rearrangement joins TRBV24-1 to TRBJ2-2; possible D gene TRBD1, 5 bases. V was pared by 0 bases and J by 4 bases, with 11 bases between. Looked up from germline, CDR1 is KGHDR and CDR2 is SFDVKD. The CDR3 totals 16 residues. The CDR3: CATSDLKGKGTGELFF. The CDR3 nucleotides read TGTGCCACCAGTGATTTGAAGGGGAAGGGCACCGGGGAGCTGTTTTTT.

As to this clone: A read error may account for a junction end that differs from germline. The CDR3 reads CASGDRGLGEQFF. In DNA, the CDR3 is TGTGCCAGCGGTGACAGGGGATTGGGTGAGCAGTTCTTC. This chain joins TRBV25-1 and TRBJ2-1; 8 nucleotides line up with TRBD1. The CDR3 runs to 13 residues. CDR1 MGHDK and CDR2 SYGVNS come from the germline V gene.

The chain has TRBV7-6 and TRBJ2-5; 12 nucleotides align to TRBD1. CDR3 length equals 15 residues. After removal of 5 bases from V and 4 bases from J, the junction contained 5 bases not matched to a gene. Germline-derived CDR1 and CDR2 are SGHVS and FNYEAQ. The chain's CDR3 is CASSVGQGAGETQYF. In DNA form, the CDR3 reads TGTGCCAGCAGCGTGGGACAGGGGGCTGGAGAGACCCAGTACTTC.

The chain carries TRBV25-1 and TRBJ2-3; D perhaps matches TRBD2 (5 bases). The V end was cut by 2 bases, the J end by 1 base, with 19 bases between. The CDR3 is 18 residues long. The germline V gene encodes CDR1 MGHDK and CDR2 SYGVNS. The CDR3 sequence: CASSEGAGGSKGTDTQYF. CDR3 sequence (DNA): TGTGCCAGCAGTGAAGGCGCAGGAGGCTCTAAGGGCACAGATACGCAGTATTTT.

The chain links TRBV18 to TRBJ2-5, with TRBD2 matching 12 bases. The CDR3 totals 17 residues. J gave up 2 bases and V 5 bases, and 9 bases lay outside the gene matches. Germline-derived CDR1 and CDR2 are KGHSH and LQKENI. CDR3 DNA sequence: TGTGCCAGCTCATCTCGGACTAGCGGGGAATTTCAAGAGACCCAGTACTTC. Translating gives CASSSRTSGEFQETQYF.

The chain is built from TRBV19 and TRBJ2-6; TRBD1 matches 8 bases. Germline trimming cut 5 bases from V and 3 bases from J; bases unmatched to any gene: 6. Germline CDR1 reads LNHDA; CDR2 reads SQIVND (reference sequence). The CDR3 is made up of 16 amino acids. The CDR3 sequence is CASSFQGAGGANVLTF. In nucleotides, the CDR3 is TGTGCCAGTAGTTTCCAGGGGGCCGGTGGGGCCAACGTCCTGACTTTC.

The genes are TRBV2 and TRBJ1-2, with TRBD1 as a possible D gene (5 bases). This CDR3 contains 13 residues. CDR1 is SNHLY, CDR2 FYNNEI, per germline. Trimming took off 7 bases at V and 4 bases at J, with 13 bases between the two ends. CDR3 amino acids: CASTGGVVYGYTF. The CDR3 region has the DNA TGTGCCAGCACGGGAGGGGTGGTCTATGGCTACACCTTC.

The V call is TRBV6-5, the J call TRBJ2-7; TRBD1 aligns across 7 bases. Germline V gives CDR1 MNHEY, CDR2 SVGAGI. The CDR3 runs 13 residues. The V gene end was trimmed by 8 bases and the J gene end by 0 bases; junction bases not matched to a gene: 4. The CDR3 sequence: CASARDSSYEQYF. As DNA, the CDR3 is TGTGCCAGCGCCCGGGACAGCTCCTACGAGCAGTACTTC.

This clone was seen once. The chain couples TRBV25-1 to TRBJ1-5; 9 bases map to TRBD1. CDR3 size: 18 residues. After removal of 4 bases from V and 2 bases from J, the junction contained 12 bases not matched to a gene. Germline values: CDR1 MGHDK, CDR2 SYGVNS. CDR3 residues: CASSGGATGGSGNQPQHF. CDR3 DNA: TGTGCCAGCAGTGGGGGGGCCACAGGGGGCTCGGGCAATCAGCCCCAGCATTTT. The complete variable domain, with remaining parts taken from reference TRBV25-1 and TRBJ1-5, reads EADIYQTPRYLVIGTGKKITLECSQTMGHDKMYWYQQDPGMELHLIHYSYGVNSTEKGDLSSESTVSRIRTEHFPLTLESARPSHTSQYLCASSGGATGGSGNQPQHFGDGTRLSIL.

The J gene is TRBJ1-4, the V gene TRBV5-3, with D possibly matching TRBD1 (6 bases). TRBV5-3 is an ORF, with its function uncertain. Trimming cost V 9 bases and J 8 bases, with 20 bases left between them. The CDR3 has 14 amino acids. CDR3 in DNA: TGTGCCAATACTCGCCGGGACAAAGTGGAAAAACTGTTTTTT. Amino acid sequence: CANTRRDKVEKLFF.

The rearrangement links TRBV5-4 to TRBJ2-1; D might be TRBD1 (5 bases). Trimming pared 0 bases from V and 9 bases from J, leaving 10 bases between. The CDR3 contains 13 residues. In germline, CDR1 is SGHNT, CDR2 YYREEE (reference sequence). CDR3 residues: CASSLEGFGEQFF. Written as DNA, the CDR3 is TGTGCCAGCAGCTTGGAGGGGTTCGGTGAGCAGTTCTTC.

The CDR3 region has the DNA TGTGCCAGCAGTTTCGGACTATCTGGCAATCAGCCCCAGCATTTT. Residues: CASSFGLSGNQPQHF. The genes are TRBV27 and TRBJ1-5, with D unresolved. CDR1 MNHEY and CDR2 SMNVEV come from the germline V gene (reference sequence). V was trimmed by 3 bases and J by 2 bases, leaving 11 bases between them. The CDR3 sequence is 15 residues long.

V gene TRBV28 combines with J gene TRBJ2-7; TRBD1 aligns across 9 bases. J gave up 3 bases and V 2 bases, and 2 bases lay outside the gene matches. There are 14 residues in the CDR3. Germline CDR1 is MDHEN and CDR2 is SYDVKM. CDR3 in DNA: TGTGCCAGCAGTTTAACGGGACAGGGCTACGAGCAGTACTTC. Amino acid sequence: CASSLTGQGYEQYF.

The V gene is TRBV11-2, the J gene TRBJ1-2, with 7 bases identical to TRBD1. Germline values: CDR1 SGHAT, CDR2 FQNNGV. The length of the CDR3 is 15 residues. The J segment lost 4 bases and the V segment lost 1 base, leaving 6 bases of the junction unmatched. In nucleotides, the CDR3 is TGTGCCAGCAGCTTAGCGACAGGGAACCCCTATGGCTACACCTTC. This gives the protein CASSLATGNPYGYTF.

Here the CDR3 DNA reads TGCGCCAGCAGCTTGGGACTAGCCGGGGATACGCAGTATTTT. Protein sequence: CASSLGLAGDTQYF. The chain combines TRBV5-1 with TRBJ2-3, with TRBD2 identical over 7 bases. Germline V gene lookup returns CDR1 SGHRS and CDR2 YFSETQ. CDR3 size: 14 residues. Trimming took 0 bases from V and 6 from J; bases not matched to a gene: 4. The full variable domain, completed using reference TRBV5-1 and TRBJ2-3, is KAGVTQTPRYLIKTRGQQVTLSCSPISGHRSVSWYQQTPGQGLQFLFEYFSETQRNKGNFPGRFSGRQFSNSRSEMNVSTLELGDSALYLCASSLGLAGDTQYFGPGTRLTVL.

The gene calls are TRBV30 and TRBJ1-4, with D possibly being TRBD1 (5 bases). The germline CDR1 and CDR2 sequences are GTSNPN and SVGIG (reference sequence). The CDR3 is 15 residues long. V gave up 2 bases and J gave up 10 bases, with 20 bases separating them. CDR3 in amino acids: CAWSNVQDLSGKLFF. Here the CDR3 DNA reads TGTGCCTGGAGTAACGTACAGGACCTAAGTGGAAAACTGTTTTTT.

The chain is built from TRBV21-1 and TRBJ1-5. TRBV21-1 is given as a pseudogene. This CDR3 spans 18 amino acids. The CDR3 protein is CASSILPRGLRGNQPQHF. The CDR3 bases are TGTGCCAGCAGCATCCTACCTAGAGGGCTTCGGGGGAATCAGCCCCAGCATTTT.

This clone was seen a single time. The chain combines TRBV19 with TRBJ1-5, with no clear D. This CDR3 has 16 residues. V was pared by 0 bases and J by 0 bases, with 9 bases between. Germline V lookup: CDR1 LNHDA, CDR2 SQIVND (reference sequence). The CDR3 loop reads CASSIDFRYSNQPQHF. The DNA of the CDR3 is TGTGCCAGTAGTATAGATTTCAGGTATAGCAATCAGCCCCAGCATTTT.